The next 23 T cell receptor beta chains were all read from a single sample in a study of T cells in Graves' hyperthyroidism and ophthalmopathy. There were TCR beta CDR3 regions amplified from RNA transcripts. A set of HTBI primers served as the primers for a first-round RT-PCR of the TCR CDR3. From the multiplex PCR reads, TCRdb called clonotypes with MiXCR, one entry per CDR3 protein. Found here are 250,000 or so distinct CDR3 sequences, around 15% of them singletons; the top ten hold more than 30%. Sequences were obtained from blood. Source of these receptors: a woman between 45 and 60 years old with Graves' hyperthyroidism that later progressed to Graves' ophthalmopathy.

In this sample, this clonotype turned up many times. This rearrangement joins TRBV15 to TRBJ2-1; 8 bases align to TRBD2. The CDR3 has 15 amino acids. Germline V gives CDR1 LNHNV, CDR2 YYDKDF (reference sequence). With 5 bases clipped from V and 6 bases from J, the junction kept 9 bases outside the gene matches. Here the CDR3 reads CATSVGTSGFNEQFF. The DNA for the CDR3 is TGTGCCACCAGCGTCGGAACTAGCGGCTTCAATGAGCAGTTCTTC.

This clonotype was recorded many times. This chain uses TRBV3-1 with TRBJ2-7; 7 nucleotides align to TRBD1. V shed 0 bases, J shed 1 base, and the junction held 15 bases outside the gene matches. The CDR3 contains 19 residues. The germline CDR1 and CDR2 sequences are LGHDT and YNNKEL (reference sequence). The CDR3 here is CASSQEPPWQGVRSYEQYF. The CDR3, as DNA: TGTGCCAGCAGCCAAGAGCCCCCTTGGCAGGGGGTAAGGTCCTACGAGCAGTACTTC.

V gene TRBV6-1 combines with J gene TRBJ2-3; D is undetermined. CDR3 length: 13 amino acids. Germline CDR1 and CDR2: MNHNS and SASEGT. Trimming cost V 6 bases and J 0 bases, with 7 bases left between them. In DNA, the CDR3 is TGTGCCAGCAGAAAGGGAAGCACAGATACGCAGTATTTT. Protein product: CASRKGSTDTQYF.

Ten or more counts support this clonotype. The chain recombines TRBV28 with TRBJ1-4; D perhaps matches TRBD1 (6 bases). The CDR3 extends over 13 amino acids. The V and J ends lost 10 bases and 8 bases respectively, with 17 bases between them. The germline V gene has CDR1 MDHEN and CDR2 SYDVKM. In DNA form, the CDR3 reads TGTGCCACTACATGGGGGGCGAGGGAAAAACTGTTTTTT. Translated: CATTWGAREKLFF.

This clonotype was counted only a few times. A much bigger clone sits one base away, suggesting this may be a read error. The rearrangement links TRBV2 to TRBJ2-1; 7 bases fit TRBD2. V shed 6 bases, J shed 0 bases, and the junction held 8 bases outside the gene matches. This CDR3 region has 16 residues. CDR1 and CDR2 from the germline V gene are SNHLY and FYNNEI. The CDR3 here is CASRGGGGVSYNEQFF. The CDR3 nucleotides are TGTGCCAGCAGGGGGGGGGGGGGGGTCTCCTACAATGAGCAGTTCTTC.

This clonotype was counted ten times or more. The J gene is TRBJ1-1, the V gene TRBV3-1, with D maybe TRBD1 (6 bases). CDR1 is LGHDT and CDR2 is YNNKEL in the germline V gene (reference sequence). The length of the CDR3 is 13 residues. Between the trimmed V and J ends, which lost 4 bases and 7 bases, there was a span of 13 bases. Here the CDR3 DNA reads TGTGCCAGCAGCCGGGGGGGGGCGCATGAAGCTTTCTTT. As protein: CASSRGGAHEAFF.

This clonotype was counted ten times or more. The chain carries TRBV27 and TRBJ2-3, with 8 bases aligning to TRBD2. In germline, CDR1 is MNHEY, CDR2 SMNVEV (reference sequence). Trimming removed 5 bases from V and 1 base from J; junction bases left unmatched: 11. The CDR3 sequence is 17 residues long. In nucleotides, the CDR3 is TGTGCCAGCAGTCCCCATATCCGGGGGGGCCGCACAGATACGCAGTATTTT. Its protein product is CASSPHIRGGRTDTQYF.

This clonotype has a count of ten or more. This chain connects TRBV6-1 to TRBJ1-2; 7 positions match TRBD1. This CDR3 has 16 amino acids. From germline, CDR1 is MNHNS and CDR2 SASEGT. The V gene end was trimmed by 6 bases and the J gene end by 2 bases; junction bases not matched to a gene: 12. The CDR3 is CASRGDTGQSNYGYTF. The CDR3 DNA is TGTGCCAGCAGGGGCGACACGGGACAGTCGAACTATGGCTACACCTTC.

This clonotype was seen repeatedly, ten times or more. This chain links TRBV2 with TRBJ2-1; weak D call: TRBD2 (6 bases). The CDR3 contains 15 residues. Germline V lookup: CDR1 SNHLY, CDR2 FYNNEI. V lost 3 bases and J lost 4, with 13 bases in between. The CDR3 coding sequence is TGTGCCAGCAGTGATCCTCCAGGGAGGTACAATGAGCAGTTCTTC. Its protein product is CASSDPPGRYNEQFF. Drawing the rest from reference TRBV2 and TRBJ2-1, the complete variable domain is EPEVTQTPSHQVTQMGQEVILRCVPISNHLYFYWYRQILGQKVEFLVSFYNNEISEKSEIFDDQFSVERPDGSNFTLKIRSTKLEDSAMYFCASSDPPGRYNEQFFGPGTRLTVL.

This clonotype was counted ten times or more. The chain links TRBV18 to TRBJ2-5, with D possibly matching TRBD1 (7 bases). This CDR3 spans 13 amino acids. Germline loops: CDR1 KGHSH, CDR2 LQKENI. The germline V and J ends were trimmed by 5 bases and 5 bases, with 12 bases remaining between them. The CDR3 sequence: CASSAGQRETQYF. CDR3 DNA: TGTGCCAGCTCAGCGGGACAGAGGGAGACCCAGTACTTC.

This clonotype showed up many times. The CDR3 spells CASSQGRGRSVYEQYF. The CDR3 coding sequence is TGTGCCAGCAGCCAAGGTAGGGGCAGATCCGTTTACGAGCAGTACTTC. V is TRBV3-1 and J is TRBJ2-7; perhaps TRBD1 as D (5 bases). Germline lookup yields CDR1 LGHDT and CDR2 YNNKEL (reference sequence). Trimming removed 1 base from V and 4 bases from J, with 17 bases in between. The CDR3 runs 16 residues.

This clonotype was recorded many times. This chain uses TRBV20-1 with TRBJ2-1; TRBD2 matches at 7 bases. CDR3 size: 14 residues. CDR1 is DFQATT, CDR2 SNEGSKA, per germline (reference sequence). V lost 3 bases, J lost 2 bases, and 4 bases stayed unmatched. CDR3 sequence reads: CSARPSGAYNEQFF. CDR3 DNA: TGCAGTGCTAGGCCCAGCGGGGCCTACAATGAGCAGTTCTTC.

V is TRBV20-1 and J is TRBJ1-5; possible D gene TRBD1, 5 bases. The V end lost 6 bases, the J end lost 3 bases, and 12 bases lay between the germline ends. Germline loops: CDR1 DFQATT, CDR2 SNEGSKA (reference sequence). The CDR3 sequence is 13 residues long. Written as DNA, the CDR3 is TGCAGTGCCTATGACAGTTTCAATCAGCCCCAGCATTTT. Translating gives CSAYDSFNQPQHF.

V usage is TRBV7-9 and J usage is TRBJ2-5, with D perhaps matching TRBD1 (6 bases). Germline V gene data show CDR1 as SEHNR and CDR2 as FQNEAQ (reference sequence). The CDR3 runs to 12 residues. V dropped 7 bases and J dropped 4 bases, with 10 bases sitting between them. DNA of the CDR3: TGTGCCAGCAAAGGGGGTGGAGAGACCCAGTACTTC. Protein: CASKGGGETQYF.

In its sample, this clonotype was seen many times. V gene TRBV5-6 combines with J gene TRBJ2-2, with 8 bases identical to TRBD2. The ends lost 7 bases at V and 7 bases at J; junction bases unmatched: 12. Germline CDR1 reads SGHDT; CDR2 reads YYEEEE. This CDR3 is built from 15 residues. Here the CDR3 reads CASFLGGRLNGELFF. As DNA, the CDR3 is TGTGCCAGCTTCCTCGGCGGGAGGCTGAACGGGGAGCTGTTTTTT.

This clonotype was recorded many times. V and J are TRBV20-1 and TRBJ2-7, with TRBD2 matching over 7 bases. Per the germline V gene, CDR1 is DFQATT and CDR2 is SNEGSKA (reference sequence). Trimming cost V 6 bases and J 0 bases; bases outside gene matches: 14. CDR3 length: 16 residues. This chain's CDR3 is CSARVPSGISSYEQYF. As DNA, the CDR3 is TGCAGTGCCAGGGTTCCTAGCGGTATAAGCTCCTACGAGCAGTACTTC.

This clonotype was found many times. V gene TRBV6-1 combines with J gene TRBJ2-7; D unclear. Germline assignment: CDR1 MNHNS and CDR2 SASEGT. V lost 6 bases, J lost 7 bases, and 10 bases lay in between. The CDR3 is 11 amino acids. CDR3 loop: CASSSPLEQYF. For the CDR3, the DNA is TGTGCCAGCAGCTCTCCTTTAGAGCAGTACTTC.

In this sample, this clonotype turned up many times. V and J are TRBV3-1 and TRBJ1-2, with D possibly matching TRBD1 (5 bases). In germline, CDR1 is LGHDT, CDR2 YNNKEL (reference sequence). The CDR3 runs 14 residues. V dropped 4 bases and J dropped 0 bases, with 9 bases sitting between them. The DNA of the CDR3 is TGTGCCAGCAGCCTTGACAGTTCTAACTATGGCTACACCTTC. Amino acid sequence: CASSLDSSNYGYTF. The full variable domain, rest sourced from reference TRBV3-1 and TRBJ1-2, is DTAVSQTPKYLVTQMGNDKSIKCEQNLGHDTMYWYKQDSKKFLKIMFSYNNKELIINETVPNRFSPKSPDKAHLNLHINSLELGDSAVYFCASSLDSSNYGYTFGSGTRLTVV.

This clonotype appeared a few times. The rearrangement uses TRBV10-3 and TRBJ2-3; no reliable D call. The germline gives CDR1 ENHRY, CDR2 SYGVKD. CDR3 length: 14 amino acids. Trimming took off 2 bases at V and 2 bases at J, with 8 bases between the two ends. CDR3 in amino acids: CAISEDFITDTQYF. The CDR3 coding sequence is TGTGCCATCAGTGAGGACTTTATCACAGATACGCAGTATTTT.

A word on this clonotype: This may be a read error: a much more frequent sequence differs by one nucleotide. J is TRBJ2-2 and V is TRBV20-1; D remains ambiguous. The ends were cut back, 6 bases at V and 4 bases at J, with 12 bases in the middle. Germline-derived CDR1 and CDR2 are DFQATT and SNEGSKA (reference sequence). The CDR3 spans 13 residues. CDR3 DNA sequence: TGCAGTGCCAGCCTGGTGTCCACCGGGGAGCTGTTTTTT. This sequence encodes CSASLVSTGELFF.

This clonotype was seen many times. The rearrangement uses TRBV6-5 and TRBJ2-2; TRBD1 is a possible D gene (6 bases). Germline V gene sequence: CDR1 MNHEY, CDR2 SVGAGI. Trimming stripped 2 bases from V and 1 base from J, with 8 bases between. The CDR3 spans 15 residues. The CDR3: CASSYTDRNTGELFF. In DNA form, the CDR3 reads TGTGCCAGCAGTTACACGGACAGGAACACCGGGGAGCTGTTTTTT.

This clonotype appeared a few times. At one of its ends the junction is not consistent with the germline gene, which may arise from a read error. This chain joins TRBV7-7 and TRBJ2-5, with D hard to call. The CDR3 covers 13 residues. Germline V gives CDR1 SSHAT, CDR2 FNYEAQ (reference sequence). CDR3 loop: CASSLNLKETQYF. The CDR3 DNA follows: TGTGCTAGCAGCTTAAATCTCAAAGAGACCCAGTACTTC. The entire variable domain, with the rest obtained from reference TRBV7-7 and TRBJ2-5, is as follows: GAGVSQSPRYKVTKRGQDVTLRCDPISSHATLYWYQQALGQGPEFLTYFNYEAQPDKSGLPSDRFSAERPEGSISTLTIQRTEQRDSAMYRCASSLNLKETQYFGPGTRLLVL.

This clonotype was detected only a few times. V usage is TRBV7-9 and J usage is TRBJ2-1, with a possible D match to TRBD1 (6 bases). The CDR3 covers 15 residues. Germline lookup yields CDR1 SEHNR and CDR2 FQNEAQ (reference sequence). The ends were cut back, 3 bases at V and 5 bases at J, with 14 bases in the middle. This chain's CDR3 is CASSFQGRRDNEQFF. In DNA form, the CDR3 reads TGTGCCAGCAGCTTCCAGGGGCGTCGGGACAATGAGCAGTTCTTC.